This entry describes one TCR beta chain. Profiled with immunoSEQ multiplex PCR; TCRdb holds only in-frame clones, not every one. The table records over 400,000 clones, about 84% of them present only once. After removal of 7 bases from V and 1 base from J, the junction contained 6 bases not matched to a gene. Germline V gene lookup returns CDR1 LNHDA and CDR2 SQIVND (reference sequence). CDR3 size: 15 residues. The source of the sample is a study of shared clonotypes between healthy human individuals. The gene calls are TRBV19 and TRBJ2-1, with TRBD1 matching 8 bases. This sequence originates from a woman aged 40 to 55 in good health. Some clones in this sample may be carry-over from other donors' samples. The sequenced sample was PBMCs. CDR3 residues: CASTTTGVSYNEQFF. The CDR3 DNA is TGTGCCAGTACCACGACAGGGGTTTCCTACAATGAGCAGTTCTTC.